These 5 T cell receptor beta chains came from one sample sequenced in a study of post-analysis software for immune sequencing data. Study-level points and caveats: In patients, about five TRBV segments were more frequent than in controls, with TRBV5-6, TRBV5-1 and TRBV20-1 among them.

Their specific antigens are unknown. Prepared TCR beta cDNA libraries contained unique molecular identifiers. TCRdb re-derived calls from the PCR reads in MiXCR, one entry per CDR3 protein. This table has approximately 400,000 distinct CDR3 sequences, roughly 36% appearing once. The sample was blood. These TCRs come from a girl aged 10 to 17 with multiple sclerosis.

A few counts support this clonotype. V gene TRBV10-3 combines with J gene TRBJ2-7, with D maybe TRBD2 (6 bases). The CDR3 contains 13 residues. Trimming stripped 6 bases from V and 3 bases from J, with 12 bases between. The V gene's germline CDR1 is ENHRY and CDR2 SYGVKD. The CDR3 sequence is CAISGTFLYEQYF. CDR3 nucleotide sequence: TGTGCCATCAGCGGGACTTTCCTCTACGAGCAGTACTTC.

J is TRBJ1-2 and V is TRBV29-1; no clear D. V dropped 5 bases and J dropped 0 bases, with 16 bases sitting between them. Germline assignment: CDR1 SQVTM and CDR2 ANQGSEA. This CDR3 has 15 residues. CDR3 sequence reads: CSVLGLLGPNYGYTF. The CDR3 region has the DNA TGCAGCGTTCTCGGGTTGTTGGGCCCTAACTATGGCTACACCTTC.

The genes are TRBV3-1 and TRBJ2-7, with D tentatively TRBD1 (5 bases). V was cut by 1 base and J by 6 bases, with 16 bases left in between. The CDR3 is 15 amino acids. Germline CDR1 is LGHDT and CDR2 is YNNKEL (reference sequence). CDR3 in DNA: TGTGCCAGCAGCCAAGGGGAAAATTTAAGGGGCGAGCAGTACTTC. Translating gives CASSQGENLRGEQYF.

CDR3 residues: CASSWGEEGNQPQHF. CDR3 coding DNA: TGTGCCAGCAGCTGGGGAGAGGAAGGCAATCAGCCCCAGCATTTT. The J gene is TRBJ1-5, the V gene TRBV5-5; D call uncertain. V was cut by 3 bases and J by 2 bases, with 12 bases left in between. Germline V lookup: CDR1 SGHKS, CDR2 YYEKEE (reference sequence). The length of the CDR3 is 15 residues.

This clonotype was counted between two and nine times. This chain connects TRBV7-3 to TRBJ1-2; 9 bases match TRBD1. The trim removed 2 bases at V and 8 bases at J, leaving 12 bases unmatched. Germline V gene sequence: CDR1 SGHTA, CDR2 FQGTGA. This CDR3 is built from 16 residues. The CDR3 protein is CASSLGGTGSGGGYTF. The DNA for the CDR3 is TGTGCCAGCAGCTTAGGGGGGACAGGGAGTGGTGGAGGCTACACCTTC.